A selection of T cell receptor beta chains follows, all from one sample in a study of T cell repertoires in cytomegalovirus infection. Using its own MiXCR run on the reads, TCRdb lists one record per CDR3 protein. The sample contains more than 400,000 distinct CDR3 sequences, more than 25% of which appear only once. Specimen: PBMCs. The receptors were sampled from a human donor in good health (CMV status not recorded). Some clones in this sample may be carry-over from other donors' samples. Both conserved end residues are trimmed from each CDR3. D genes are given only for firm matches.

d_call j_call v_call cdr3_aa
. TRBJ2-7 TRBV19 ASSGGPRSREQY
TRBD2 TRBJ2-1 TRBV19 ASSIPTSGNLRNEQF
TRBD1 TRBJ1-5 TRBV12-3/TRBV12-4 ASRPSGGRGQPQH
TRBD1 TRBJ2-7 TRBV6-6 ASSYRDRAYEQY
. TRBJ2-6 TRBV6-2/TRBV6-3 ASSYAGRKLLWANVLT
. TRBJ2-6 TRBV6-5 ASSYTGPHSGANVLT
TRBD2 TRBJ2-1 TRBV5-1 ASSLAGEYHDEQF
. TRBJ2-4 TRBV9 ASSPRTEGFQY
. TRBJ2-1 TRBV4-1 ASSLGVNSYNEQF
. TRBJ1-5 TRBV28 ASRGGEFSNQPQH
. TRBJ2-1 TRBV10-2 ASSGRGGSLDNEQF